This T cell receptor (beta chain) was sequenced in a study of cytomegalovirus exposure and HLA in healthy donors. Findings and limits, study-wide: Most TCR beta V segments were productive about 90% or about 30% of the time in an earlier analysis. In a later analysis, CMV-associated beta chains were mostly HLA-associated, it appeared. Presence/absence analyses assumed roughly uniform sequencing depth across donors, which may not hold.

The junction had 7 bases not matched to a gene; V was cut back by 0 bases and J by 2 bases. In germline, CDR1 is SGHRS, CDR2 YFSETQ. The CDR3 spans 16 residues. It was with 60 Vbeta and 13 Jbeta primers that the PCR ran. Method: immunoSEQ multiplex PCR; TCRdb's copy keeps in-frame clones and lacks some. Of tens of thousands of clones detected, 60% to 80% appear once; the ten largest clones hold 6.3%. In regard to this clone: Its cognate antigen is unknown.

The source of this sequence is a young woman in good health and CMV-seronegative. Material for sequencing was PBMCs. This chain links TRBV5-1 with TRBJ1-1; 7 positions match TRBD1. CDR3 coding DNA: TGCGCCAGCAGCTTGGGTCGGGACAGAGTAAACACTGAAGCTTTCTTT. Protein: CASSLGRDRVNTEAFF.